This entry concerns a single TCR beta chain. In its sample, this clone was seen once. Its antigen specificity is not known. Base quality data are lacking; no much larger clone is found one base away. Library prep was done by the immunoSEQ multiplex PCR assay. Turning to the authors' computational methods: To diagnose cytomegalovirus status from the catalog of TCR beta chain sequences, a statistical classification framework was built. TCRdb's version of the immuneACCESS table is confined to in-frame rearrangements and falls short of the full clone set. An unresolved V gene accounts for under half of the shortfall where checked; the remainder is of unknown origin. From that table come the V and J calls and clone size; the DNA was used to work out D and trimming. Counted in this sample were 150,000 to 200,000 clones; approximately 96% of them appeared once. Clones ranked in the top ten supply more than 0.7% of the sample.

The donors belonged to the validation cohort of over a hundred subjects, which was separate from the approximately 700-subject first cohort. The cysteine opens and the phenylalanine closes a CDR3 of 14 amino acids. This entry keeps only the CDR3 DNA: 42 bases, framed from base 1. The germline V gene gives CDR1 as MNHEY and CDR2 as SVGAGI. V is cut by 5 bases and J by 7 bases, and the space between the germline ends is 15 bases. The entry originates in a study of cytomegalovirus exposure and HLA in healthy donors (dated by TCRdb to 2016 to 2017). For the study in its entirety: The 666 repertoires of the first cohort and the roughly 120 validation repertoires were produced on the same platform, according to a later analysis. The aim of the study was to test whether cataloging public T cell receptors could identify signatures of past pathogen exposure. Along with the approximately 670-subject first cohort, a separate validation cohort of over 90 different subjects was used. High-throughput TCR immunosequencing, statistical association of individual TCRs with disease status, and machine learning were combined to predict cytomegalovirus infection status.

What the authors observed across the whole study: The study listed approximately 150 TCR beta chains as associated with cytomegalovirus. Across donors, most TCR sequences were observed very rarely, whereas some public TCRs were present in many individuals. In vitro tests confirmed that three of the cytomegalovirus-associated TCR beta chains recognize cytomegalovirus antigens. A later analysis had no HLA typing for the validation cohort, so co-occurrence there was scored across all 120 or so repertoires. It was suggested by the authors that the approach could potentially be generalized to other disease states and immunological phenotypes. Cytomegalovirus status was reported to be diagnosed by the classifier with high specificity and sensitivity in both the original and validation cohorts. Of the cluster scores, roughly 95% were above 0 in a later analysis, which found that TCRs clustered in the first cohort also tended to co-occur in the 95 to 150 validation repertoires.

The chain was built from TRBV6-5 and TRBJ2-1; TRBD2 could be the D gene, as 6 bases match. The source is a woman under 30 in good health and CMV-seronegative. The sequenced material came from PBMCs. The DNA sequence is TGTGCCAGCAGTGGGTCGACCCGGGGGAATGAGCAGTTCTTC. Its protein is CASSGSTRGNEQFF.